This T cell receptor beta chain is from a study of T-cell reconstitution after alpha-beta-depleted transplantation in children. General study findings and limits: T-cell counts and diversity at one year post-transplant came mainly from newly produced T cells. After transplant, at about two months, alpha-beta T cells were reportedly derived from several hundred expanded graft clones.

This clonotype has ten or more counts. The antigen remains undetermined. The CDR3 length is 15 residues. With 7 bases clipped from V and 5 bases from J, the junction kept 10 bases outside the gene matches. Germline V gene data show CDR1 as ENHRY and CDR2 as SYGVKD. Unique molecular identifiers were built into the TCRbeta library. TCRdb called the PCR reads again in MiXCR, with one record for every CDR3 protein. The top ten clones hold 11% of a sample with about 310,000 distinct CDR3 sequences, approximately 23% of them seen once. Sequenced here: PBMCs, mostly from graft donor cells, sampled 180 days after TCRalphabeta/CD19-depleted stem cell transplant. The rearrangement links TRBV10-3 to TRBJ2-5; 10 bases align to TRBD2. The receptor was isolated from a male patient younger than 18 who had a stem cell transplant for acute lymphoblastic leukemia, so the T cells may come from the graft donor. The DNA for the CDR3 is TGTGCCATCACCCGGACTAGCGGAGGGGGGGAGACCCAGTACTTC. As protein: CAITRTSGGGETQYF.